A selection of T cell receptor beta chains follows, all from one sample in a study of shared clonotypes between healthy human individuals. Assay: immunoSEQ multiplex PCR; the TCRdb copy retains only in-frame clones and omits some. The sample has some 2.1 million clones, 95% seen once; the top ten hold 0.1% to 0.15%. Sequenced sample: naive CD4+ T cells sorted from blood. All receptors derive from a young man in good health. The CDR3 runs from the conserved cysteine through the conserved F or W. D genes are given only for firm matches. Expanded clones are given a class, and other clones once, few, many or no size at all.

D gene,J gene,V gene,clone size,CDR3 length,CDR3 protein,CDR3 DNA
TRBD1,TRBJ1-2,TRBV2,.,13,CASKRQGAYGYTF,TGTGCCAGCAAACGACAGGGAGCCTATGGCTACACCTTC
.,TRBJ1-4,TRBV15,.,17,CATSRVLGKVVRGELFF,TGTGCCACCAGCAGAGTTTTAGGGAAAGTAGTCCGCGGCGAACTGTTTTTT
TRBD1,TRBJ2-5,TRBV28,.,15,CASSSGTGLGETQYF,TGTGCCAGCAGTTCCGGGACAGGGCTAGGGGAGACCCAGTACTTC
.,TRBJ1-2,TRBV6-6,.,15,CASTKHWDARYGYTF,TGTGCCAGCACCAAACATTGGGACGCCAGATATGGCTACACCTTC
TRBD2,TRBJ2-4,TRBV2,.,16,CASSETSGGPEQGQYF,TGTGCCAGCAGCGAGACTAGCGGGGGTCCCGAACAAGGACAGTACTTC
.,TRBJ1-4,TRBV30,.,15,CAWSLSGGRNEKLFF,TGTGCCTGGAGCCTGTCGGGGGGGAGGAATGAAAAACTGTTTTTT
.,TRBJ2-7,TRBV27,.,11,CASSFGGEQYF,TGTGCCAGCAGTTTTGGGGGGGAGCAGTACTTC
TRBD2,TRBJ2-7,TRBV2,.,13,CASGLAGTYEQYF,TGTGCCAGCGGACTAGCGGGAACCTACGAGCAGTACTTC
.,TRBJ1-3,TRBV5-1,.,14,CASSFSGDGNTIYF,TGCGCCAGCAGCTTTTCAGGGGACGGAAACACCATATATTTT
.,TRBJ2-2,TRBV11-3,.,15,CASSFRWTSTGELFF,TGTGCCAGCAGCTTCCGGTGGACAAGCACCGGGGAGCTGTTTTTT
.,TRBJ1-1,TRBV19,few,14,CASSIEGTNTEAFF,TGTGCCAGTAGTATAGAGGGGACAAACACTGAAGCTTTCTTT
.,TRBJ1-3,TRBV7-9,.,16,CASSPGLRSSGNTIYF,TGTGCCAGCAGCCCGGGACTGAGGAGCTCTGGAAACACCATATATTTT
TRBD1,TRBJ2-1,TRBV7-3,.,15,CASSSTGTGTNEQFF,TGTGCCAGCAGCTCCACAGGGACAGGGACGAATGAGCAGTTCTTC
TRBD2,TRBJ2-7,TRBV7-9,once,13,CASSSSGGYEQYF,TGTGCCAGCAGCTCTAGCGGGGGCTACGAGCAGTACTTC
.,TRBJ1-2,TRBV29-1,.,14,CSVSRLISRGGYTF,TGCAGCGTTTCCCGTTTGATCAGTAGGGGTGGCTACACCTTC
TRBD1,TRBJ1-6,TRBV5-1,once,15,CASSPSTGANSPLHF,TGCGCCAGCAGCCCCTCGACAGGGGCAAATTCACCCCTCCACTTT
TRBD1,TRBJ2-7,TRBV6-5,.,15,CASRPPRGQYYEQYF,TGTGCCAGCAGGCCGCCGAGGGGACAGTATTACGAGCAGTACTTC
.,TRBJ2-3,TRBV5-1,once,18,CASSLDPTGGVGADTQYF,TGCGCCAGCAGCTTGGACCCCACTGGTGGGGTTGGAGCAGATACGCAGTATTTT
.,TRBJ1-1,TRBV2,.,14,CASKEETGYTEAFF,TGTGCCAGCAAAGAAGAAACAGGGTACACTGAAGCTTTCTTT
TRBD1,TRBJ2-7,TRBV5-6,.,16,CASSPRLGGQGHEQYF,TGTGCCAGCAGCCCCCGTTTAGGAGGACAGGGCCACGAGCAGTACTTC
.,TRBJ2-3,TRBV30,.,15,CAWSVEGGPKDTQYF,TGTGCCTGGAGTGTAGAGGGGGGGCCCAAAGATACGCAGTATTTT
.,TRBJ1-1,TRBV10-3,.,13,CAIRKGLNTEAFF,TGTGCCATCAGGAAGGGGTTGAACACTGAAGCTTTCTTT
.,TRBJ1-5,TRBV7-9,once,13,CASGREEGQPQHF,TGTGCCAGCGGAAGGGAGGAGGGTCAGCCCCAGCATTTT
.,TRBJ2-1,TRBV10-3,once,16,CAISDFDPSSYNEQFF,TGTGCCATCAGTGATTTTGATCCGAGCTCCTACAATGAGCAGTTCTTC
.,TRBJ1-2,TRBV6-5,.,11,CASRQDYGYTF,TGTGCCAGCAGACAGGACTATGGCTACACCTTC
.,TRBJ1-2,TRBV7-2,once,13,CASSLTANYGYTF,TGTGCCAGCAGCCTGACAGCTAACTATGGCTACACCTTC
.,TRBJ1-3,TRBV18,few,13,CASSPSSGNTIYF,TGTGCCAGCTCACCGAGCTCTGGAAACACCATATATTTT
.,TRBJ2-1,TRBV27,.,18,CASSPITFGPPSIDEQFF,TGTGCCAGCAGTCCTATAACTTTTGGGCCCCCATCGATCGATGAGCAGTTCTTC
.,TRBJ1-4,TRBV30,.,14,CACWPAGRYEKLFF,TGTGCCTGCTGGCCGGCAGGGAGATATGAAAAACTGTTTTTT
TRBD1,TRBJ2-7,TRBV11-2,.,16,CASSWGQGELVYEQYF,TGTGCCAGCAGCTGGGGACAGGGAGAGTTAGTCTACGAGCAGTACTTC
.,TRBJ1-3,TRBV2,.,14,CASRATGAGNTIYF,TGTGCCAGCAGGGCGACAGGAGCTGGAAACACCATATATTTT
.,TRBJ2-1,TRBV27,.,12,CASSFRNNEQFF,TGTGCCAGCAGTTTCAGGAACAATGAGCAGTTCTTC
.,TRBJ1-5,TRBV5-8,.,14,CASSEGQNNQPQHF,TGTGCCAGCAGCGAAGGACAGAACAATCAGCCCCAGCATTTT
.,TRBJ2-7,TRBV7-9,.,15,CASSLSQISAVGQYF,TGTGCCAGCAGCCTGTCACAGATCTCCGCGGTGGGTCAGTACTTC
TRBD2,TRBJ2-2,TRBV28,few,12,CASKRGTGELFF,TGTGCCAGCAAGCGGGGGACCGGGGAGCTGTTTTTT
.,TRBJ2-1,TRBV6-6,.,12,CASSSKSNEQFF,TGTGCCAGCAGCTCTAAGAGCAATGAGCAGTTCTTC
.,TRBJ1-6,TRBV7-9,few,12,CASSLPDSPLHF,TGTGCCAGCAGCCTACCGGATTCACCCCTCCACTTT
.,TRBJ2-1,TRBV15,.,14,CATSREPGVVEQFF,TGTGCCACCAGCAGAGAGCCGGGGGTAGTTGAGCAGTTCTTC
.,TRBJ2-2,TRBV5-4,.,14,CASAARDNTGELFF,TGTGCCAGCGCCGCACGGGATAACACCGGGGAGCTGTTTTTT
.,TRBJ2-7,TRBV7-6,.,13,CASSLSSSYEQYF,TGTGCCAGCAGCTTAAGTTCCAGCTACGAGCAGTACTTC
TRBD2,TRBJ2-7,TRBV4-1,.,19,CASSHVTGLAGGRSYEQYF,TGCGCCAGCAGCCATGTCACGGGACTAGCGGGAGGGAGGTCCTACGAGCAGTACTTC
TRBD1,TRBJ2-5,TRBV18,.,15,CASSLGTGAQETQYF,TGTGCCAGCTCACTAGGGACAGGAGCGCAAGAGACCCAGTACTTC
.,TRBJ2-3,TRBV9,once,17,CASSVGLMRGYTDTQYF,TGTGCCAGCAGCGTAGGTTTGATGCGTGGGTACACAGATACGCAGTATTTT
.,TRBJ2-5,TRBV28,.,13,CASSPTGFRTQYF,TGTGCCAGCAGTCCCACAGGGTTCCGGACCCAGTACTTC
.,TRBJ1-4,TRBV4-3,.,15,CASSQGGVSYEKLFF,TGCGCCAGCAGCCAAGGAGGGGTTTCCTATGAAAAACTGTTTTTT
.,TRBJ2-5,TRBV10-1,.,15,CASSDPGIGEETQYF,TGCGCCAGCAGTGATCCGGGAATTGGCGAAGAGACCCAGTACTTC
.,TRBJ2-2,TRBV18,.,15,CASSPAGGPTGELFF,TGTGCCAGCTCACCTGCTGGGGGACCCACCGGGGAGCTGTTTTTT
.,TRBJ1-5,TRBV28,.,11,CASSFPQPQHF,TGTGCCAGCAGTTTTCCGCAGCCCCAGCATTTT
.,TRBJ2-3,TRBV10-1,once,14,CASSRNSLMDTQYF,TGCGCCAGCAGTAGAAACTCCCTTATGGATACGCAGTATTTT
.,TRBJ1-1,TRBV11-2,.,14,CASRRVTGTTEAFF,TGTGCCAGCAGACGCGTGACAGGAACCACTGAAGCTTTCTTT
TRBD1,TRBJ2-5,TRBV10-1,.,15,CASSLGQGDSETQYF,TGCGCCAGCAGTTTGGGACAGGGCGATTCAGAGACCCAGTACTTC
.,TRBJ2-3,TRBV19,.,16,CASSIGTVGSGDTQYF,TGTGCCAGTAGTATAGGGACGGTGGGTTCGGGAGATACGCAGTATTTT
TRBD2,TRBJ2-3,TRBV4-3,.,17,CASSQTGTSGRPDTQYF,TGCGCCAGCAGCCAAACCGGGACTAGCGGGAGGCCTGATACGCAGTATTTT
TRBD2,TRBJ2-5,TRBV18,.,13,CASGSGRGETQYF,TGTGCCAGCGGTAGCGGGAGAGGAGAGACCCAGTACTTC
.,TRBJ1-5,TRBV9,many,13,CEKGKSGNQPQHF,TGTGAGAAGGGGAAAAGTGGCAATCAGCCCCAGCATTTT
TRBD1,TRBJ1-4,TRBV30,.,13,CAWTGQPNEKLFF,TGTGCCTGGACGGGACAGCCCAACGAAAAACTGTTTTTT
.,TRBJ2-7,TRBV7-9,.,16,CASSSVQGSPLYEQYF,TGTGCCAGCAGCTCGGTTCAAGGCTCCCCCCTCTACGAGCAGTACTTC